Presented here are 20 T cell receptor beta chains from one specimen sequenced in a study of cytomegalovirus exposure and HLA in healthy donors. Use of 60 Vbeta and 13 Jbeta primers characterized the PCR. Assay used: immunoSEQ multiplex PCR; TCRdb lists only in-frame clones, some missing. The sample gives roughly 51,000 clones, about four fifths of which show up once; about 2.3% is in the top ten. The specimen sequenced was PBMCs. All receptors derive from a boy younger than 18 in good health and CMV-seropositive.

The CDR3 nucleotides read TGTGCCAGCACCCCTAGCGGGCGGGAGACCCAGTACTTC. This codes for CASTPSGRETQYF. V usage is TRBV6-5 and J usage is TRBJ2-5; 8 nucleotides line up with TRBD2. This CDR3 region has 13 residues. V trimming: 7 bases; J trimming: 5 bases; junction bases outside the gene matches: 6. CDR1 and CDR2 from the germline V gene are MNHEY and SVGAGI.

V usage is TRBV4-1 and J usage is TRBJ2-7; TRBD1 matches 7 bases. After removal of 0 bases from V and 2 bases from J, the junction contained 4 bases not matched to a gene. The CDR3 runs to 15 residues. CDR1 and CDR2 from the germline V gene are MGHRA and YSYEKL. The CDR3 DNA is TGCGCCAGCAGCCAAGATTACAGGGGCACCTACGAGCAGTACTTC. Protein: CASSQDYRGTYEQYF.

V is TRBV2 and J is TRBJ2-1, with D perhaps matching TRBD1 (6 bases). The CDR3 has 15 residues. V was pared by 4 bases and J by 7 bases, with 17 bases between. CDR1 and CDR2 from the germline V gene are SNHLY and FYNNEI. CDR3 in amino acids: CASSVNRATGNEQFF. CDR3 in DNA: TGTGCCAGCAGTGTTAACAGGGCGACGGGAAATGAGCAGTTCTTC. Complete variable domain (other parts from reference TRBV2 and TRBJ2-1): EPEVTQTPSHQVTQMGQEVILRCVPISNHLYFYWYRQILGQKVEFLVSFYNNEISEKSEIFDDQFSVERPDGSNFTLKIRSTKLEDSAMYFCASSVNRATGNEQFFGPGTRLTVL.

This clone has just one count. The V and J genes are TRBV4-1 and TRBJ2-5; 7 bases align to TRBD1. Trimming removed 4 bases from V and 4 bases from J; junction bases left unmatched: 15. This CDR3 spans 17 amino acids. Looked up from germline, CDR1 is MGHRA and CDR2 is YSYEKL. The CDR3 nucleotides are TGCGCCAGCAGCCTCGAGCCGGCAGCGACAGGGCTAGAGACCCAGTACTTC. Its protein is CASSLEPAATGLETQYF.

CDR3 nucleotides: TGCGCCAGCAGCCCCTTAGGGGGACAGGCTTTCTTT. Translated: CASSPLGGQAFF. This rearrangement joins TRBV4-1 to TRBJ1-1; 7 bases map to TRBD1. CDR1 is MGHRA and CDR2 is YSYEKL in the germline V gene. The CDR3 loop spans 12 amino acids. The V gene end was trimmed by 4 bases and the J gene end by 11 bases; junction bases not matched to a gene: 7.

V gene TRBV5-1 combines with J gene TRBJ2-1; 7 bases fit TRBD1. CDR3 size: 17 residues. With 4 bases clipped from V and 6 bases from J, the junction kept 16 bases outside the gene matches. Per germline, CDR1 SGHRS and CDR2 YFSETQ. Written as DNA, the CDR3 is TGCGCCAGCAGCCTTACCCCGGGACAGACCCTGGGCAATGAGCAGTTCTTC. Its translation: CASSLTPGQTLGNEQFF. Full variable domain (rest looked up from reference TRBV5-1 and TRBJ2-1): KAGVTQTPRYLIKTRGQQVTLSCSPISGHRSVSWYQQTPGQGLQFLFEYFSETQRNKGNFPGRFSGRQFSNSRSEMNVSTLELGDSALYLCASSLTPGQTLGNEQFFGPGTRLTVL.

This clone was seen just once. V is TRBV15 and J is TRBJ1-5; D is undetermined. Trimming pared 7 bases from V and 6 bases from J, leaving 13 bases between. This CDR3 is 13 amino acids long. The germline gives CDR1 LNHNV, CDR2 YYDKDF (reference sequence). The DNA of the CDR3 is TGTGCCACCACTAAGAGGCGGGGTCAGCCCCAGCATTTT. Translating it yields CATTKRRGQPQHF.

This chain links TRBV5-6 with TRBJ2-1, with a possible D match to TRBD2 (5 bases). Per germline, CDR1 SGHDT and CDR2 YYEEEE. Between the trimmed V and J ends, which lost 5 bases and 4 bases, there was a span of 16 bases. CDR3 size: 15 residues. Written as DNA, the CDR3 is TGTGCCAGCAGTCCCGATATTTCGGGGTACAATGAGCAGTTCTTC. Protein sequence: CASSPDISGYNEQFF.

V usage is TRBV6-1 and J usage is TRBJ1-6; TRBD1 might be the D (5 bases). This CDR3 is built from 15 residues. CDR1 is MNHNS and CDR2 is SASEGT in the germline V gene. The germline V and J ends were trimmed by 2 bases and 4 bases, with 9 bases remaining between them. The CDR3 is CASSEFAGYNSPLHF. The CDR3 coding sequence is TGTGCCAGCAGTGAATTCGCAGGGTATAATTCACCCCTCCACTTT.

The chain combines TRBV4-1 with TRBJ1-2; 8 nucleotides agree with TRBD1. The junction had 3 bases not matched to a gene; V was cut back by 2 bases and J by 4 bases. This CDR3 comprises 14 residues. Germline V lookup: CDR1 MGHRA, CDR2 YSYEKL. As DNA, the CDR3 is TGCGCCAGCAGCCAACAGGGGGCGGCCTATGGCTACACCTTC. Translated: CASSQQGAAYGYTF.

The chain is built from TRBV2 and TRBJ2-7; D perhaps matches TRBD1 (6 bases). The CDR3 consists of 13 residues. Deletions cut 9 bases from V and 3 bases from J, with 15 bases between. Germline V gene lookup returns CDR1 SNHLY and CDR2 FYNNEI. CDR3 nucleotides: TGTGCCAGTAACCGGGACACTAGCTACGAGCAGTACTTC. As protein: CASNRDTSYEQYF. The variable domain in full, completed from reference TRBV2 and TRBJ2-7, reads EPEVTQTPSHQVTQMGQEVILRCVPISNHLYFYWYRQILGQKVEFLVSFYNNEISEKSEIFDDQFSVERPDGSNFTLKIRSTKLEDSAMYFCASNRDTSYEQYFGPGTRLTVT.

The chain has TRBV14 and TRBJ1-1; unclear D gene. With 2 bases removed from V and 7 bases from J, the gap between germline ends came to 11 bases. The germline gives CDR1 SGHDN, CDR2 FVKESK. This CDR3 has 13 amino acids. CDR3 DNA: TGTGCCAGCAGCCAATACAAAGGGAGTGAAGCTTTCTTT. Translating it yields CASSQYKGSEAFF.

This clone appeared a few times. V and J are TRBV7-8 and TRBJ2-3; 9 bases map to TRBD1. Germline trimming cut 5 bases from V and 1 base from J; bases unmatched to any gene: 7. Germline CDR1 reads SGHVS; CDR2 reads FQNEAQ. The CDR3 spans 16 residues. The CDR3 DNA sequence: TGTGCCAGCAGCCACGGACAGGGGCCGGGCACAGATACGCAGTATTTT. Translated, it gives CASSHGQGPGTDTQYF. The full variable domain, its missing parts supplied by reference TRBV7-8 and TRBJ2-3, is GAGVSQSPRYKVAKRGQDVALRCDPISGHVSLFWYQQALGQGPEFLTYFQNEAQLDKSGLPSDRFFAERPEGSVSTLKIQRTQQEDSAVYLCASSHGQGPGTDTQYFGPGTRLTVL.

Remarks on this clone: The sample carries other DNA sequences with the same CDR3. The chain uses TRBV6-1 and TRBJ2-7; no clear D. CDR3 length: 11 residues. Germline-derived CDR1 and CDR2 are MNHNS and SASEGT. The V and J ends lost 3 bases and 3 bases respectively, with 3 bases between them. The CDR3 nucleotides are TGTGCCAGCAGTGAGTACTACGAGCAGTACTTC. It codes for CASSEYYEQYF.

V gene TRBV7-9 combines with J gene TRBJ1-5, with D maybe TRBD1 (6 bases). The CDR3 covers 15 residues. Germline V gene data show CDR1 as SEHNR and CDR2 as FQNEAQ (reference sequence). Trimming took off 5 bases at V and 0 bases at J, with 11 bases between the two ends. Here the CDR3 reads CASSPTGFSNQPQHF. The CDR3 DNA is TGTGCCAGCAGCCCGACAGGTTTTAGCAATCAGCCCCAGCATTTT.

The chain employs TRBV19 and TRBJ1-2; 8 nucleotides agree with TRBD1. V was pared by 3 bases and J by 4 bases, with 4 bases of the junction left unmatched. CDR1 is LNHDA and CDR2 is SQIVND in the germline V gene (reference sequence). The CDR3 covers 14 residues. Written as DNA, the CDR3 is TGTGCCAGTAGTATCCAGGGGGCTACCTATGGCTACACCTTC. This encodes CASSIQGATYGYTF.

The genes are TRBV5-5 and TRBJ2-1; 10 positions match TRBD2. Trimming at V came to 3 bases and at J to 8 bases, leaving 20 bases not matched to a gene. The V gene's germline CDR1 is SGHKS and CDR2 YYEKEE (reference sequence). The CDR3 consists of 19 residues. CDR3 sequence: CASSSLFGEGLAGADEQFF. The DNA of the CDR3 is TGTGCCAGCAGCTCCTTATTTGGGGAAGGTCTAGCGGGGGCCGATGAGCAGTTCTTC.

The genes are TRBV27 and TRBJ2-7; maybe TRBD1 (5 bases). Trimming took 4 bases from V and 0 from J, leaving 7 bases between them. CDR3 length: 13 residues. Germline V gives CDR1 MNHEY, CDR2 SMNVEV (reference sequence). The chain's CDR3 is CASSYQGSYEQYF. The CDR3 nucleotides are TGTGCCAGCAGTTACCAGGGCTCCTACGAGCAGTACTTC.

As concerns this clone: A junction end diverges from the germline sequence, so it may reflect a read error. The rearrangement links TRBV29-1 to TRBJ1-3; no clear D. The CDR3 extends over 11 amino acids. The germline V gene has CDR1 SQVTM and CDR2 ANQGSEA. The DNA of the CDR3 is TGCAGCGTTCAAGATCCGGGTTTCATATATTTT. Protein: CSVQDPGFIYF.

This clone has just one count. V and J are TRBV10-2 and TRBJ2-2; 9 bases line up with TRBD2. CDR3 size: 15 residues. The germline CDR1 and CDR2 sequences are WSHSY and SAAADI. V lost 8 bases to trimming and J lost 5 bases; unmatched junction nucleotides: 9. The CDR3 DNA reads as TGCGCCAGCTCTAAGCGGGGGGCACGGACCGGGGAGCTGTTTTTT. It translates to CASSKRGARTGELFF.